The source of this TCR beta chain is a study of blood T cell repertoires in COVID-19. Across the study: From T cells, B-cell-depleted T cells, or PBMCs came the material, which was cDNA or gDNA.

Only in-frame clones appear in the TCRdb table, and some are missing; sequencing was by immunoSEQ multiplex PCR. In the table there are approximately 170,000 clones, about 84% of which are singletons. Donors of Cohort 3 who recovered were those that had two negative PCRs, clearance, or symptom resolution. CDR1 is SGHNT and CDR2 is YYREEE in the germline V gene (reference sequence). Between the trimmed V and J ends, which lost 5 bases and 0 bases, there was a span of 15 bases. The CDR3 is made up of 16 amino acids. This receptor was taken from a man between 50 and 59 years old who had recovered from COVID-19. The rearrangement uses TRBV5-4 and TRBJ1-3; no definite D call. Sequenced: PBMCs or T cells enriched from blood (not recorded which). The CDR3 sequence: CASSSGSKGSGNTIYF. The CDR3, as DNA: TGTGCCAGCAGTTCCGGGTCAAAAGGCTCTGGAAACACCATATATTTT.